These T cell receptor beta chains were read from a single sample in a study of T cells in localized non-small cell lung cancer. The data were produced by immunoSEQ multiplex PCR, yet TCRdb's version contains in-frame clones alone and is incomplete. The table has 11,000 or so clones, about 83% seen once; the top ten hold approximately 23%. Here the sequenced sample was peripheral blood, taken before any cancer treatment. These TCRs come from a male donor at least 60 years old with stage I lung adenocarcinoma. Both conserved end residues are part of each CDR3. Fields, in order: D gene, V gene, clone size, J gene, CDR3 protein, CDR3 DNA. The D gene is left open where the match is weak. Only some rows state a clone size, as once, few, many or a class for expanded clones.

TRBD1,TRBV28,NA,TRBJ1-1,CASSPGGSAYTEAFF,TGTGCCAGCAGCCCAGGGGGTTCCGCCTACACTGAAGCTTTCTTT
NA,TRBV7-3,NA,TRBJ2-2,CASSLNGGPTGELFF,TGTGCCAGCAGCTTAAACGGGGGGCCCACCGGGGAGCTGTTTTTT
NA,TRBV11-3,once,TRBJ2-7,CASSPFENFYEQYF,TGTGCCAGCAGCCCGTTCGAGAATTTCTACGAGCAGTACTTC
TRBD2,TRBV19,NA,TRBJ2-5,CASERGETQYF,TGTGCCAGTGAGCGGGGGGAGACCCAGTACTTC
NA,TRBV11-2,NA,TRBJ2-7,CASSLLRPLLFGHEQYF,TGTGCCAGCAGCCTCCTGCGACCTCTTTTGTTTGGCCACGAGCAGTACTTC
NA,TRBV28,NA,TRBJ1-1,CASSFVGSRGRAEAFF,TGTGCCAGCAGTTTCGTTGGGAGCAGGGGTAGAGCTGAAGCTTTCTTT
NA,TRBV5-1,large,TRBJ1-1,CASSLAKSWAFF,TGCGCCAGCAGCTTGGCCAAGAGTTGGGCTTTCTTT
NA,TRBV7-7,NA,TRBJ1-6,CASSYAQNSPLHF,TGTGCTAGCAGCTATGCCCAGAATTCACCCCTCCACTTT
TRBD2,TRBV9,NA,TRBJ2-1,CASSVGPPSGGSYNEQFF,TGTGCCAGCAGCGTAGGCCCACCTAGCGGGGGCTCCTACAATGAGCAGTTCTTC
NA,TRBV27,NA,TRBJ2-6,CASSFDRSGANVLTF,TGTGCCAGCAGTTTCGACAGGTCAGGGGCCAACGTCCTGACTTTC
NA,TRBV5-8,NA,TRBJ1-5,CASSPEGGRQPQHF,TGTGCCAGCAGCCCCGAGGGGGGGCGACAGCCCCAGCATTTT
TRBD1,TRBV7-2,once,TRBJ1-2,CASRPGTGINYGYTF,TGTGCCAGCAGGCCCGGGACAGGGATTAACTATGGCTACACCTTC
TRBD1,TRBV11-2,NA,TRBJ2-1,CASSDLGTGGLDEQFF,TGTGCCAGCAGCGATCTCGGGACAGGGGGACTAGATGAGCAGTTCTTC